This T cell receptor (beta chain) was identified in a study of control samples from healthy donors and cancer patients. The assay was immunoSEQ multiplex PCR, and TCRdb's table has in-frame clones only and misses some. Of roughly 88,000 clones listed, 91% are singletons. CDR1 and CDR2 (germline): SEHNR, FQNEAQ (reference sequence). This CDR3 region has 15 residues. V lost 4 bases and J lost 0, with 12 bases in between. The material sequenced was blood. The V and J genes are TRBV7-9 and TRBJ1-1, with D perhaps matching TRBD1 (6 bases). This receptor was taken from a woman in her 30s in good health. The CDR3 bases are TGTGCCAGCAGCTCTCCTGGGGGCATGAACACTGAAGCTTTCTTT. It translates to CASSSPGGMNTEAFF.